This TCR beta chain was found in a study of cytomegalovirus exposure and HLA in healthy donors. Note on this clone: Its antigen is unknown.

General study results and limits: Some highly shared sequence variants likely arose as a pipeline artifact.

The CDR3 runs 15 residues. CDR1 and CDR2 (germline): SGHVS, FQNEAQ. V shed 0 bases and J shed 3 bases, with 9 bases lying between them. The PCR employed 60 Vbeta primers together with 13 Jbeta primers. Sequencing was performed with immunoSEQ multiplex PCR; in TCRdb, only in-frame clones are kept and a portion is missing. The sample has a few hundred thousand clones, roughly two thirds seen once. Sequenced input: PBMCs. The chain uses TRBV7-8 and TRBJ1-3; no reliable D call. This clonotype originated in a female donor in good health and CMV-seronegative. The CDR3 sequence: CASSLARAVGNTIYF. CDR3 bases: TGTGCCAGCAGCTTAGCGCGGGCAGTTGGAAACACCATATATTTT.